Listed below are T cell receptor beta chains from one sample, sequenced in a study of T-cell reconstitution after alpha-beta-depleted transplantation in children. MiXCR, run by TCRdb on the PCR reads, gives a single entry per CDR3 protein. Seen here are about 440,000 distinct CDR3 sequences, about 45% observed once, and the top ten hold 27%. Sequencing was performed on PBMCs, taken before TCRalphabeta/CD19-depleted stem cell transplant. These receptors all stem from a girl aged 2-10 years with aplastic anemia, due to receive a stem cell transplant. Both conserved end residues are part of each CDR3. The order of the fields is clone size, D gene, V gene, J gene, CDR3 DNA, CDR3 protein. D genes are given only for firm matches. Some rows have no size entry. The others give once, few or many, or a class for an expanded clone.

>many|.|TRBV5-1|TRBJ1-1
TGCGCCAGCAGCTTGGCAGGGTTCACTGAAGCTTTCTTT
CASSLAGFTEAFF
>.|TRBD2|TRBV5-1|TRBJ2-3
TGCGCCAGCAGCTATAGGCTAGCGGGAGAGCTACGCACAGATACGCAGTATTTT
CASSYRLAGELRTDTQYF
>.|.|TRBV6-8|TRBJ1-1
TGTGCCAGCAGTTACGAAGCAGTCATGAACACTGAAGCTTTCTTT
CASSYEAVMNTEAFF
>many|.|TRBV3-1|TRBJ2-3
TGTGCCAGCAGCCAGCGCACAGATACGCAGTATTTT
CASSQRTDTQYF
>few|.|TRBV7-2|TRBJ2-7
TGTGCCAGCAGCCCTAAGCGGACGGCTTCCTACGAGCAGTACTTC
CASSPKRTASYEQYF
>.|TRBD2|TRBV4-1|TRBJ2-2
TGCGCCAGCAGCCATAAACTAGCGGGATTGAACACCGGGGAGCTGTTTTTT
CASSHKLAGLNTGELFF
>.|.|TRBV5-1|TRBJ2-3
TGCGCCAGCATGAGGGGAGGAGGCACAGATACGCAGTATTTT
CASMRGGGTDTQYF
>few|.|TRBV15|TRBJ2-1
TGTGCCACCAGCACCGGGGACGGTAATGTCGATGAGCAGTTCTTC
CATSTGDGNVDEQFF
>.|TRBD2|TRBV6-5|TRBJ2-3
TGTGCCAGCAGTTACTCGGAGGGAGGGCTAACAGATACGCAGTATTTT
CASSYSEGGLTDTQYF
>.|.|TRBV12-3/TRBV12-4|TRBJ1-5
TGTGCCAGCAGTTTTCGGGAAACCCAGCATTTT
CASSFRETQHF
>many|.|TRBV6-1|TRBJ2-2
TGTGCCAGCAGCCCCCAGGGACGCACCGGGGAGCTGTTTTTT
CASSPQGRTGELFF
>many|.|TRBV20-1|TRBJ1-5
TGCAGTGCTAGCACCACCCTCAATCAGCCCCAGCATTTT
CSASTTLNQPQHF
>.|.|TRBV7-9|TRBJ2-2
TGTGCCAGCGGCCGAAGGACCGACCACGGGAACACCGGGGAGCTGTTTTTT
CASGRRTDHGNTGELFF
>.|.|TRBV20-1|TRBJ2-7
TGCAGTGCTAGACTCTGGGAAACCTACGAGCAGTACTTC
CSARLWETYEQYF